This TCR beta chain appears in the sequencing data of a study of cytomegalovirus exposure and HLA in healthy donors. For the study at large: Earlier sequencing of around 190 million T cells yielded roughly 120 million unique TCR beta sequences.

PCR amplification relied on 60 Vbeta primers (plus 13 Jbeta primers). The protocol was immunoSEQ multiplex PCR, while the TCRdb copy is restricted to in-frame clones and leaves out a portion. The sample has 150,000 to 200,000 clones, roughly 82% seen once; the top ten hold 1.5%. Whole-study findings and limits: In a later analysis, common viral pathogens appeared linked to several of the most significant clusters. Per a later analysis, 15,000 to 20,000 TCR beta sequences showed association with HLA alleles at 0.05 false discovery rate. Clonal expansion was found to be greater in HLA-associated TCR beta chains than in equally common others in a later analysis.

Germline lookup yields CDR1 SEHNR and CDR2 FQNEAQ (reference sequence). With V trimmed by 2 bases and J by 7 bases, 7 bases remained unmatched. The CDR3 totals 14 residues. As to this clone: As yet, its antigen is unknown.

The sequence came from a girl between 5 and 17 years old in good health and CMV-seropositive. The J gene is TRBJ1-1, the V gene TRBV7-9; 7 bases agree with TRBD1. Sequenced material: PBMCs. CDR3 loop: CASSLTPRGSEAFF. The CDR3, as DNA: TGTGCCAGCAGCTTAACCCCCAGGGGGAGTGAAGCTTTCTTT.